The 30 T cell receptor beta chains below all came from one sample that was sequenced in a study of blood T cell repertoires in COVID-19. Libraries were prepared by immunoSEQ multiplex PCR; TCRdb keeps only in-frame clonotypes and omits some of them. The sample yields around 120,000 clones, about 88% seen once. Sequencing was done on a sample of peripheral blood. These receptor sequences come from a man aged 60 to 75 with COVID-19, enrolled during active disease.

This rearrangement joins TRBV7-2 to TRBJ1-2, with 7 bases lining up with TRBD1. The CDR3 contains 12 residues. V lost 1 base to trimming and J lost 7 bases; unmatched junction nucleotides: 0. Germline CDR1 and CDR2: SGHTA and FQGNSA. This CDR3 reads CASSLEGAGYTF. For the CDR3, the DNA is TGTGCCAGCAGCTTAGAGGGGGCTGGCTACACCTTC.

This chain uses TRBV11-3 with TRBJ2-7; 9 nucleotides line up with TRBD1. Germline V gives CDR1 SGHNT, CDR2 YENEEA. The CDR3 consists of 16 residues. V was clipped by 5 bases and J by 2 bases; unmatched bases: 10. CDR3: CASSPTWDRAAYEQYF. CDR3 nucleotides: TGTGCCAGCAGCCCGACATGGGACAGGGCGGCCTACGAGCAGTACTTC.

The CDR3 DNA reads TGCGCCAGCAGTGCCGACAGGGTTGGGACTGAAGCTTTCTTT. Translation: CASSADRVGTEAFF. The chain is built from TRBV10-1 and TRBJ1-1, with 7 bases matching TRBD1. This CDR3 region has 14 residues. Germline values: CDR1 WNHNN, CDR2 SYGVQD (reference sequence). The trim removed 4 bases at V and 5 bases at J, leaving 7 bases unmatched.

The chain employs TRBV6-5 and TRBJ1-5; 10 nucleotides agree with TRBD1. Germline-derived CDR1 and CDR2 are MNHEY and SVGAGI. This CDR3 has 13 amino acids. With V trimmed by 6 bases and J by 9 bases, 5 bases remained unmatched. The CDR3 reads CASRDRGFGPQHF. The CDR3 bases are TGTGCCAGCAGGGACAGGGGGTTTGGGCCCCAGCATTTT.

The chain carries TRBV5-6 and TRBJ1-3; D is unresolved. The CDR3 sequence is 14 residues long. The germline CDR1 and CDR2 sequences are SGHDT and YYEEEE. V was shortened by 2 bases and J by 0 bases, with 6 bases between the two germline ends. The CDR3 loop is CASSFGPSGNTIYF. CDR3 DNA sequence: TGTGCCAGCAGCTTTGGGCCCTCTGGAAACACCATATATTTT.

CDR3 residues: CASSDSRLLNTEAFF. In DNA form, the CDR3 reads TGTGCCAGCAGTGATTCGAGACTTTTGAACACTGAAGCTTTCTTT. The chain is built from TRBV6-1 and TRBJ1-1; D ambiguous. V was trimmed by 3 bases and J by 0 bases, leaving 11 bases between them. The CDR3 covers 15 residues. Germline V CDR1 and CDR2: MNHNS, SASEGT.

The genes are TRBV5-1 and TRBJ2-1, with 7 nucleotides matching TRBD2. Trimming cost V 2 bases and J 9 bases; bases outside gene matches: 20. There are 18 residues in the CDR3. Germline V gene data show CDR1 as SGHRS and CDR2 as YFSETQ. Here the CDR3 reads CASSFLPRPGRARGEQFF. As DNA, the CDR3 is TGCGCCAGCAGCTTTCTCCCCCGGCCGGGGAGGGCCCGGGGTGAGCAGTTCTTC.

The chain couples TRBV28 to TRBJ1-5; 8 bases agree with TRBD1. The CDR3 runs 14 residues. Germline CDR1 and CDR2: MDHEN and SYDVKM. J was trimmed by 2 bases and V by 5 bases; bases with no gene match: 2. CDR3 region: CASSPDRGNQPQHF. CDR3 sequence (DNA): TGTGCCAGCAGTCCGGACAGGGGCAATCAGCCCCAGCATTTT.

This chain's CDR3 is CASSIGPMRELSYEQFF. In DNA form, the CDR3 reads TGTGCCAGTAGTATTGGCCCCATGCGGGAGCTCTCTTATGAGCAGTTCTTC. The rearrangement links TRBV19 to TRBJ2-1; 7 positions agree with TRBD2. CDR1 and CDR2 from the germline V gene are LNHDA and SQIVND (reference sequence). V shed 3 bases, J shed 8 bases, and the junction held 16 bases outside the gene matches. The length of the CDR3 is 17 residues.

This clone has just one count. The CDR3 spells CASRIRRELPTEAFF. CDR3 nucleotides: TGTGCCAGTAGGATTCGGAGGGAGCTTCCCACTGAAGCTTTCTTT. The genes are TRBV19 and TRBJ1-1, with no clear D. CDR3 length: 15 residues. Germline lookup yields CDR1 LNHDA and CDR2 SQIVND (reference sequence). V was cut by 6 bases and J by 4 bases, with 18 bases left in between.

The CDR3 here is CASSQEGGAEPYEQYF. Written as DNA, the CDR3 is TGCGCCAGCAGCCAGGAAGGGGGGGCTGAGCCCTACGAGCAGTACTTC. V gene TRBV4-1 combines with J gene TRBJ2-7, with D possibly TRBD2 on 7 matching bases. Germline CDR1 is MGHRA and CDR2 is YSYEKL. The CDR3 contains 16 residues. Between the trimmed V and J ends, which lost 3 bases and 2 bases, there was a span of 17 bases.

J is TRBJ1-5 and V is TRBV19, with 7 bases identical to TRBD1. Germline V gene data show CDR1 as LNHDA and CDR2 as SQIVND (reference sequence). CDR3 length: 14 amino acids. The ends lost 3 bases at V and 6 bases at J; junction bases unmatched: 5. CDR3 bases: TGTGCCAGTAGTATTGACAGGGCGGGTCAGCCCCAGCATTTT. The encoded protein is CASSIDRAGQPQHF. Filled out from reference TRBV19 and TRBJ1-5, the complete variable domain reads DGGITQSPKYLFRKEGQNVTLSCEQNLNHDAMYWYRQDPGQGLRLIYYSQIVNDFQKGDIAEGYSVSREKKESFPLTVTSAQKNPTAFYLCASSIDRAGQPQHFGDGTRLSIL.

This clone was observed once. Written as DNA, the CDR3 is TGTGCCAGCAGTGTGCGGGTCCCGAGCTCTGGAAACACCATATATTTT. Translation: CASSVRVPSSGNTIYF. This sequence joins TRBV2 and TRBJ1-3, with unresolved D. V was pared by 4 bases and J by 0 bases, with 13 bases between. Germline V gene sequence: CDR1 SNHLY, CDR2 FYNNEI. The CDR3 length is 16 residues.

CDR3 nucleotides: TGTGCCAGCAGCCCAGGGACGGAAGGGGGTGGCTACACCTTC. This codes for CASSPGTEGGGYTF. The chain joins TRBV7-3 to TRBJ1-2; a weak D match, TRBD1 (6 bases). V was pared by 5 bases and J by 7 bases, with 17 bases between. The CDR3 is 14 residues long. Germline V gene sequence: CDR1 SGHTA, CDR2 FQGTGA.

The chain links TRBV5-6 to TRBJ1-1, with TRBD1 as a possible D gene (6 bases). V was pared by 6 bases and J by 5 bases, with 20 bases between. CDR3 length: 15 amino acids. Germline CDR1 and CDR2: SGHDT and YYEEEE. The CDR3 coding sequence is TGTGCCAGCACCAACTCTGGGGGGGGCTTGACTGAAGCTTTCTTT. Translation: CASTNSGGGLTEAFF.

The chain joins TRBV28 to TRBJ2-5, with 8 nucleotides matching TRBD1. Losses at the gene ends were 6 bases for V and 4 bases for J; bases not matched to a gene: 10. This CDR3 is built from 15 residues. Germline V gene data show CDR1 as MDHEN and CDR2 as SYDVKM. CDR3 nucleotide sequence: TGTGCCAGCAGCCCAGGGGGCGCGGAAGTAGAGACCCAGTACTTC. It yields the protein CASSPGGAEVETQYF.

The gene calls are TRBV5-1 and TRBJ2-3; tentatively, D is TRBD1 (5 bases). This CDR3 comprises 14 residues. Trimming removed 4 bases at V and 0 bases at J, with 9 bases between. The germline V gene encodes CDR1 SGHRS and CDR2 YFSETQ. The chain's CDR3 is CASSGPGSTDTQYF. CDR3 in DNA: TGCGCCAGCAGCGGCCCAGGGAGCACAGATACGCAGTATTTT.

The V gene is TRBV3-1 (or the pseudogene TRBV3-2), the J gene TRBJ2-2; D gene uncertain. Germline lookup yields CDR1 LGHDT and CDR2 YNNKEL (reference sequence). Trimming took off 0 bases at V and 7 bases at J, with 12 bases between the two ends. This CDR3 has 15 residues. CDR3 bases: TGTGCCAGCAGCCAAGACCTAGAAACGAACGGGGAGCTGTTTTTT. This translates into CASSQDLETNGELFF.

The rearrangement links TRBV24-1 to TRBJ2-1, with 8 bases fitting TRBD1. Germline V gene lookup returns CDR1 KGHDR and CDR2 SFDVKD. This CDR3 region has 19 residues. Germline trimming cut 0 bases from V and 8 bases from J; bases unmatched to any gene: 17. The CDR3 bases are TGTGCCACCAGTGATTTGTCAGGCCCTGCAGGGGGCAATCGGGATGAGCAGTTCTTC. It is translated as CATSDLSGPAGGNRDEQFF.

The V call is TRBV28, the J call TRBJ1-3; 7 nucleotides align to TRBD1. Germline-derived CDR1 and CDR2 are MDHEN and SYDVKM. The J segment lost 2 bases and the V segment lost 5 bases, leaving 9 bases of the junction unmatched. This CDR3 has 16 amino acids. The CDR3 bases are TGTGCCAGCAGTACGGGGACAGAGCTCACTGGAAACACCATATATTTT. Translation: CASSTGTELTGNTIYF.

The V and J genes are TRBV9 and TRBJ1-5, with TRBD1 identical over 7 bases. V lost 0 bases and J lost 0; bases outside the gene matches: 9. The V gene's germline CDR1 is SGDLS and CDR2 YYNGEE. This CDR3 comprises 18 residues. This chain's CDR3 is CASSVGAGGPYSNQPQHF. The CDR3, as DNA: TGTGCCAGCAGCGTAGGGGCAGGGGGTCCATATAGCAATCAGCCCCAGCATTTT.

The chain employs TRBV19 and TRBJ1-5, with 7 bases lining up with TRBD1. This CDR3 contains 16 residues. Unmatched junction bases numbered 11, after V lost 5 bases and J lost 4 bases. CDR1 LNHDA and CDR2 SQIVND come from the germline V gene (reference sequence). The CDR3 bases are TGTGCCAGTAGTCCTAAGACAGGGTTCGGTAATCAGCCCCAGCATTTT. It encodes CASSPKTGFGNQPQHF.

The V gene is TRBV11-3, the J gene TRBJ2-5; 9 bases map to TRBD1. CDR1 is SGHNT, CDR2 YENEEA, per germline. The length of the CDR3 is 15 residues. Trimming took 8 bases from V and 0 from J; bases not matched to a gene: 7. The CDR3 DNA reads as TGTGCCAGCGGCCGGGACAGGGCCTACCAAGAGACCCAGTACTTC. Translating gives CASGRDRAYQETQYF.

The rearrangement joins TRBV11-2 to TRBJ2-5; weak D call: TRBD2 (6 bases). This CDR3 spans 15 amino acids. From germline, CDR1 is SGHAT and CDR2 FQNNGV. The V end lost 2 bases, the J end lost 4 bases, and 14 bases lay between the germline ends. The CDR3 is CASSLTDQEGETQYF. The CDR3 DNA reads TGTGCCAGCAGCTTAACGGACCAGGAGGGAGAGACCCAGTACTTC.

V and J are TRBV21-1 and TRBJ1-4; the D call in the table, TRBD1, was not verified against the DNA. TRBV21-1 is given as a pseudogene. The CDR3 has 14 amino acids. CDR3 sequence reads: CASSNHSYNEKLFF. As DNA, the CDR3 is TGTGCCAGCAGCAATCACAGCTATAATGAAAAACTGTTTTTT.

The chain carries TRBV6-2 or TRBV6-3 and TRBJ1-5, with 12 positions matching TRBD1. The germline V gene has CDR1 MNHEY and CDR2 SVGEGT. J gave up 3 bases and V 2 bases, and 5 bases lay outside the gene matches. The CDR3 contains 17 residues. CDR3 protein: CASSYTGQGADNQPQHF. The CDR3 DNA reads TGTGCCAGCAGTTACACGGGACAGGGGGCGGACAATCAGCCCCAGCATTTT.

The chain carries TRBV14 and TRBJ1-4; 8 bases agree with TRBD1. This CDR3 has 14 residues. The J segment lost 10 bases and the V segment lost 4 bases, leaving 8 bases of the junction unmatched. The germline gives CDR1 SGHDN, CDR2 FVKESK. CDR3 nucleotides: TGTGCCAGCAGCCCCGATCAGGGGGCAGGAAAACTGTTTTTT. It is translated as CASSPDQGAGKLFF. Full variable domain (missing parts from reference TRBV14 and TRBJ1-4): EAGVTQFPSHSVIEKGQTVTLRCDPISGHDNLYWYRRVMGKEIKFLLHFVKESKQDESGMPNNRFLAERTGGTYSTLKVQPAELEDSGVYFCASSPDQGAGKLFFGSGTQLSVL.

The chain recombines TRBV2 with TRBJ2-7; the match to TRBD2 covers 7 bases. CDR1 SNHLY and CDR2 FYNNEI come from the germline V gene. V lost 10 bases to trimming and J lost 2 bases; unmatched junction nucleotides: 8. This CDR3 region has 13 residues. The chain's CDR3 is CATNGRSPYEQYF. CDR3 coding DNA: TGTGCCACAAACGGGAGGAGTCCCTACGAGCAGTACTTC. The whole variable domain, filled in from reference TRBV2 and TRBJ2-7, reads EPEVTQTPSHQVTQMGQEVILRCVPISNHLYFYWYRQILGQKVEFLVSFYNNEISEKSEIFDDQFSVERPDGSNFTLKIRSTKLEDSAMYFCATNGRSPYEQYFGPGTRLTVT.

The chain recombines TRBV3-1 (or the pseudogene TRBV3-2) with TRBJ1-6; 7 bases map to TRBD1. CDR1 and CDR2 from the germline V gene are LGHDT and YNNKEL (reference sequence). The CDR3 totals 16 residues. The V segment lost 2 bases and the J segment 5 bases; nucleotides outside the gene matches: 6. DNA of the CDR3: TGTGCCAGCAGCCAACTCAGGGGGAATCATAATTCACCCCTCCACTTT. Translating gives CASSQLRGNHNSPLHF.

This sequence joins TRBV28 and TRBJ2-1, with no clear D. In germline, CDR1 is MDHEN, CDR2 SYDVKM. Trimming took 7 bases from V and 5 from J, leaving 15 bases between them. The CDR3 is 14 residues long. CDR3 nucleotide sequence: TGTGCCAGCACATACCCCCAGGTGAACAATGAGCAGTTCTTC. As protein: CASTYPQVNNEQFF.